Below are 6 T cell receptor beta chains sequenced from a single sample in a study of graft-versus-host responses after intestinal transplantation. The assay was immunoSEQ multiplex PCR, and TCRdb's table has in-frame clones only and misses some. The data show fewer than 65,000 clones, around 92% seen once. Their antigens remain unidentified. The material sequenced was unstimulated CD4+ T cells sorted from spleen or lymph node cells, taken before transplant. The receptors were gathered from a human donor who was the organ donor for an intestinal transplant.

The chain carries TRBV30 and TRBJ2-1; a possible D gene is TRBD1 (6 bases). Per germline, CDR1 GTSNPN and CDR2 SVGIG (reference sequence). The length of the CDR3 is 13 residues. The germline V and J ends were trimmed by 2 bases and 6 bases, with 11 bases remaining between them. Here the CDR3 reads CAWSMDSSNEQFF. The CDR3 nucleotides are TGTGCCTGGAGTATGGACAGCTCCAATGAGCAGTTCTTC. The full variable domain, with the rest looked up from reference TRBV30 and TRBJ2-1, is SQTIHQWPATLVQPVGSPLSLECTVEGTSNPNLYWYRQAAGRGLQLLFYSVGIGQISSEVPQNLSASRPQDRQFILSSKKLLLSDSGFYLCAWSMDSSNEQFFGPGTRLTVL.

In the case of this clone: At the DNA level, this CDR3 is encoded by other sequences in the same sample as well. The rearrangement uses TRBV7-3 and TRBJ2-7; 8 bases align to TRBD2. Germline V gene sequence: CDR1 SGHTA, CDR2 FQGTGA. CDR3 length: 15 amino acids. V gave up 4 bases and J gave up 3 bases; unmatched junction bases: 8. The CDR3 here is CASSCPKREHYEQYF. DNA for the CDR3: TGTGCCAGCAGCTGCCCCAAGCGGGAGCACTACGAGCAGTACTTC.

This chain links TRBV11-3 with TRBJ2-2; 7 bases align to TRBD1. J lost 2 bases, V lost 8 bases, and 11 bases had no gene match. CDR3 length equals 16 residues. Germline loops: CDR1 SGHNT, CDR2 YENEEA. CDR3 DNA sequence: TGTGCCAGCTCTCCCCAGACAGGGAGAAACACCGGGGAGCTGTTTTTT. This codes for CASSPQTGRNTGELFF.

The chain uses TRBV19 and TRBJ1-1, with D tentatively TRBD1 (5 bases). Trimming removed 3 bases at V and 0 bases at J, with 14 bases between. The CDR3 is made up of 16 amino acids. From germline, CDR1 is LNHDA and CDR2 SQIVND (reference sequence). CDR3 loop: CASSIGEGPMNTEAFF. The CDR3 DNA follows: TGTGCCAGTAGTATTGGGGAGGGGCCCATGAACACTGAAGCTTTCTTT.

This chain connects TRBV30 to TRBJ2-7; TRBD1 is a possible D gene (5 bases). This CDR3 contains 15 residues. CDR1 is GTSNPN, CDR2 SVGIG, per germline (reference sequence). V lost 5 bases and J 0 bases, leaving 17 bases between the germline ends. CDR3 sequence (DNA): TGTGCCTGGCGACAAAGGGGATCAGACTCCTACGAGCAGTACTTC. Its translation is CAWRQRGSDSYEQYF.

The V and J genes are TRBV5-1 and TRBJ2-7; TRBD2 aligns across 7 bases. V shed 5 bases and J 0 bases; nucleotides not matched to a gene: 11. Looked up from germline, CDR1 is SGHRS and CDR2 is YFSETQ. This CDR3 spans 16 amino acids. The DNA for the CDR3 is TGCGCCAGCAGGGATGGCTTGGGGAGGGCCTCCTACGAGCAGTACTTC. Its translation: CASRDGLGRASYEQYF.